This record concerns one TCR beta chain sequence. Its antigen target is currently unknown. No clone much larger than this one lies a single base away; base qualities are absent. The immunoSEQ Assay, a bias-controlled multiplex PCR, was used to amplify TCRbeta CDR3 regions from genomic DNA. The authors' pipeline ran thus. Within the assay, amplification of reference gene primers was used to estimate how many nucleated cells each sample contained. Sequence reads were collapsed and filtered to measure the absolute abundance of every unique TCRbeta CDR3 rearrangement. For each sample, productive Simpson clonality was calculated as the square root of Simpson's diversity index across productive rearrangements. Drawn from immuneACCESS, this table holds only the in-frame rearrangements with V and J called that TCRdb kept. Clones are partly lost; checked studies trace under half to an unresolved V gene and leave the rest unexplained. V and J calls and clone size follow that table, whereas D and trimming were derived from the DNA. This sample lists 150,000 to 200,000 clones; approximately 90% were detected once. The top ten clonotypes cover just under 0.9% of the sample.

A second Seattle source provided samples from volunteer blood donors who had recovered from COVID-19. Whole blood was collected in K2EDTA tubes by collaborating institutions according to the institutions' own protocols. For TCRbeta analysis, collaborator samples were shipped as frozen whole blood, as isolated PBMCs, or as DNA extracted from either sample type. From its cysteine to its phenylalanine, the CDR3 spans 17 amino acids. Kept here is only the CDR3 DNA, which spans 51 bases and is read in frame from base 1. CDR1 and CDR2 are drawn from the germline V gene (reference sequence): DFQATT, SNEGSKA. Ends trimmed: V by 3 bases, J by 1 base; bases unmatched to a gene: 8. This entry is derived from a study of blood T cell repertoires in COVID-19 (TCRdb year 2020). For the study in its entirety: Collaborator samples came from the United States, Italy and Spain and covered acute and convalescent phases of COVID-19. A de-identified subject ID, COVID-19 status, age in years and sex were almost always included in the sample metadata. Where available, HLA class I and class II types were taken from metadata supplied by the sample provider and were not determined by assay-based typing. The samples were drawn from two sources: the first 160 participants of the ongoing ImmuneRACE study, and 1,000 to 1,500 subjects contributed by 6 global collaborators. Deeply sampled blood TCRbeta repertoires from subjects exposed to, actively infected with, or recovered from COVID-19 were included in the dataset. A freely available public database, intended as a resource for researchers studying the immune response to SARS-CoV-2, is where the repertoires were released. The prospective study material was composed of cDNA or gDNA derived from T cells, B-cell-depleted T cells, or PBMCs.

What the study reported, not specific to this receptor: How much clinical and demographic metadata was included differed by source and by participant, and the metadata was provided uncurated.

The TCR was taken from a young woman who had recovered from COVID-19. This sequence uses TRBV20-1 and TRBJ2-1; 11 bases in the middle match TRBD2. Sequencing was done on a sample of peripheral blood. The nucleotide sequence reads TGCAGTGCTAGTCAGCTAGCGGGGGGAAGGTCCTACAATGAGCAGTTCTTC. Translated, it reads CSASQLAGGRSYNEQFF.